This T cell receptor (beta chain) was sequenced for a study of PD-1 blockade in classical Hodgkin lymphoma. Study findings and constraints: Relapsed/refractory patients reportedly had the lowest baseline TCR diversity, below newly diagnosed patients, who were below healthy donors. Exclusion applied to patients who initiated nivolumab less than 1 year following ASCT.

On this clone: Its specificity is unknown.

All the patients suffered relapse after autologous stem cell transplantation, and brentuximab vedotin exposure differed. Produced via immunoSEQ multiplex PCR; TCRdb's table is partial and in-frame only. The sample lists under 70,000 clones; around 88% were seen once. Germline V gene sequence: CDR1 SGHNT, CDR2 YENEEA. V was shortened by 0 bases and J by 4 bases, with 6 bases between the two germline ends. The CDR3 has 13 residues. The receptor was derived from a human donor with classical Hodgkin lymphoma. This chain uses TRBV11-3 with TRBJ1-1; D uncertain. The material sequenced was peripheral blood mononuclear cells (PBMCs), taken at baseline. CDR3 DNA: TGTGCCAGCAGCTTAGATTGGGGCACTGAAGCTTTCTTT. This translates into CASSLDWGTEAFF. The whole variable domain, filled in from reference TRBV11-3 and TRBJ1-1, reads EAGVVQSPRYKIIEKKQPVAFWCNPISGHNTLYWYLQNLGQGPELLIRYENEEAVDDSQLPKDRFSAERLKGVDSTLKIQPAELGDSAVYLCASSLDWGTEAFFGQGTRLTVV.